Shown below are 3 T cell receptor beta chains from a single sample sequenced in a study of blood T cell repertoires in COVID-19. The repertoire was sequenced with immunoSEQ multiplex PCR; TCRdb's copy has only in-frame clones and lacks some. This sample has some 54,000 clones; roughly 89% occur once, and the top ten carry 7.5% to 10%. The sample taken for sequencing was peripheral blood. Receptors originate from a man at least 80 years old with active or convalescent COVID-19.

This clone was seen a single time. As DNA, the CDR3 is TGCGCCAGCAGCCAAGCGGGGGGGCTGGGTGAGCAGTTCTTC. This codes for CASSQAGGLGEQFF. The V gene is TRBV4-3, the J gene TRBJ2-1, with 8 bases matching TRBD2. Germline V gene data show CDR1 as LGHNA and CDR2 as YSLEER. V lost 1 base, J lost 9 bases, and 5 bases stayed unmatched. The CDR3 runs 14 residues.

V usage is TRBV28 and J usage is TRBJ1-2; 8 nucleotides line up with TRBD1. Trimming cost V 5 bases and J 9 bases; bases outside gene matches: 8. This CDR3 comprises 13 residues. Per germline, CDR1 MDHEN and CDR2 SYDVKM. The CDR3 nucleotides are TGTGCCAGCAGTGGTCAAGGACAGGGAAGCTACACCTTC. Protein: CASSGQGQGSYTF.

The gene calls are TRBV28 and TRBJ1-1; 8 positions match TRBD1. CDR3 size: 19 residues. The V gene's germline CDR1 is MDHEN and CDR2 SYDVKM. Trimming at V came to 6 bases and at J to 2 bases, leaving 20 bases not matched to a gene. The CDR3 is CASSFSTTTLGQGNTEAFF. The CDR3 nucleotides are TGTGCCAGCAGCTTTTCAACGACAACCCTAGGACAGGGCAACACTGAAGCTTTCTTT.